Below are 28 T cell receptor beta chains sequenced from a single sample in a study of cytomegalovirus exposure and HLA in healthy donors. PCR involved 60 Vbeta and 13 Jbeta primers. Measured with immunoSEQ multiplex PCR; TCRdb has only the in-frame clones, and not every one. The sample holds more than 95,000 clones, roughly three fifths seen once. Material for sequencing was PBMCs. The receptors here all came from a man aged 55 to 70 in good health and CMV-seronegative.

The chain couples TRBV5-1 to TRBJ2-7, with 9 bases identical to TRBD1. Germline V gives CDR1 SGHRS, CDR2 YFSETQ. The CDR3 has 18 amino acids. V lost 0 bases and J lost 2; bases outside the gene matches: 12. The chain's CDR3 is CASSLVSSLGQGTYEQYF. Written as DNA, the CDR3 is TGCGCCAGCAGCTTGGTGAGTTCCCTTGGACAGGGGACCTACGAGCAGTACTTC.

This rearrangement joins TRBV5-1 to TRBJ2-6; 11 bases map to TRBD1. The V and J ends lost 4 bases and 4 bases, in that order; junction bases with no gene match: 7. Germline CDR1 is SGHRS and CDR2 is YFSETQ. This CDR3 is built from 17 residues. The CDR3 is CASSPGQGAPGANVLTF. The CDR3 DNA sequence: TGCGCCAGCAGCCCCGGACAGGGGGCGCCAGGGGCCAACGTCCTGACTTTC.

This sequence joins TRBV5-4 and TRBJ2-1, with TRBD2 identical over 12 bases. V trimming: 2 bases; J trimming: 4 bases; junction bases outside the gene matches: 1. Looked up from germline, CDR1 is SGHNT and CDR2 is YYREEE (reference sequence). The CDR3 extends over 15 amino acids. The CDR3 DNA reads TGTGCCAGCAGCTTTACTAGCGGGGGGTACAATGAGCAGTTCTTC. Amino acid sequence: CASSFTSGGYNEQFF.

This chain joins TRBV2 and TRBJ1-1; 9 nucleotides match TRBD1. The junction had 4 bases not matched to a gene; V was cut back by 3 bases and J by 2 bases. The CDR3 runs 15 residues. Germline-derived CDR1 and CDR2 are SNHLY and FYNNEI. The CDR3 spells CASSDRGQGNTEAFF. The CDR3 DNA follows: TGTGCCAGCAGTGACAGGGGACAGGGCAACACTGAAGCTTTCTTT.

The rearrangement links TRBV19 to TRBJ2-3; TRBD2 aligns across 10 bases. V was clipped by 4 bases and J by 2 bases; unmatched bases: 3. The CDR3 spans 15 residues. CDR1 and CDR2 (germline): LNHDA, SQIVND (reference sequence). The CDR3 protein is CASSRGTSATDTQYF. For the CDR3, the DNA is TGTGCCAGTAGTAGGGGGACTAGCGCCACAGATACGCAGTATTTT.

In this sample, this clone turned up once. The chain employs TRBV9 and TRBJ2-3; TRBD1 matches at 9 bases. The CDR3 has 16 residues. V was clipped by 4 bases and J by 2 bases; unmatched bases: 8. Germline CDR1 and CDR2: SGDLS and YYNGEE. The CDR3, as DNA: TGTGCCAGCAGCATGATGGGACAGGGAAACACAGATACGCAGTATTTT. Its translation: CASSMMGQGNTDTQYF.

The V call is TRBV5-6, the J call TRBJ2-5; D gene unclear. The V gene lost 0 bases and the J gene lost 2 bases, with 8 bases spanning the gap. CDR1 is SGHDT, CDR2 YYEEEE, per germline. The CDR3 extends over 14 amino acids. As DNA, the CDR3 is TGTGCCAGCAGCTTGGATCTAGGACAAGAGACCCAGTACTTC. It is translated as CASSLDLGQETQYF.

This clone was seen once. V gene TRBV28 combines with J gene TRBJ2-5; 9 bases agree with TRBD1. After removal of 6 bases from V and 4 bases from J, the junction contained 3 bases not matched to a gene. The length of the CDR3 is 13 residues. The germline V gene has CDR1 MDHEN and CDR2 SYDVKM. DNA for the CDR3: TGTGCCAGCAGCACAGGGGGCGCAGAGACCCAGTACTTC. It encodes CASSTGGAETQYF.

This chain links TRBV19 with TRBJ1-2; weak D call: TRBD1 (5 bases). V was clipped by 0 bases and J by 6 bases, with 8 bases between them. Germline V gene lookup returns CDR1 LNHDA and CDR2 SQIVND (reference sequence). The CDR3 is made up of 13 amino acids. The CDR3 region is CASSIEEGNGYTF. The CDR3, as DNA: TGTGCCAGTAGTATAGAGGAGGGGAATGGCTACACCTTC.

Only a few counts were recorded for this clone. The genes are TRBV5-4 and TRBJ1-1, with D uncertain. This CDR3 is built from 15 residues. V was shortened by 0 bases and J by 1 base, with 10 bases between the two germline ends. Looked up from germline, CDR1 is SGHNT and CDR2 is YYREEE (reference sequence). CDR3 amino acids: CASSLAGPTNTEAFF. As DNA, the CDR3 is TGTGCCAGCAGCTTGGCGGGTCCAACGAACACTGAAGCTTTCTTT. Looking up the rest from reference TRBV5-4 and TRBJ1-1 gives the full variable domain: ETGVTQSPTHLIKTRGQQVTLRCSSQSGHNTVSWYQQALGQGPQFIFQYYREEENGRGNFPPRFSGLQFPNYSSELNVNALELDDSALYLCASSLAGPTNTEAFFGQGTRLTVV.

In regard to this clone: A junction boundary mismatches the germline segment, possibly from a read error. J is TRBJ1-2 and V is TRBV7-9, with D possibly TRBD1 on 5 matching bases. The germline V gene encodes CDR1 SEHNR and CDR2 FQNEAQ (reference sequence). The length of the CDR3 is 19 residues. The CDR3 DNA reads as TGTTCCAGCAGCTTCGATTTCTCGGGGGGTCCAATAGCTAACTATGGCTACACCTTC. Protein sequence: CSSSFDFSGGPIANYGYTF.

This chain links TRBV27 with TRBJ1-6; 7 bases line up with TRBD1. V lost 2 bases, J lost 7 bases, and 8 bases stayed unmatched. The germline gives CDR1 MNHEY, CDR2 SMNVEV (reference sequence). The CDR3 loop spans 16 amino acids. The CDR3 is CASSLRWAGGNSPLHF. The CDR3 bases are TGTGCCAGCAGTTTACGGTGGGCAGGGGGAAATTCACCCCTCCACTTT.

The sample holds a few counts of this clone. The genes are TRBV19 and TRBJ1-3; D not resolved. Germline CDR1 reads LNHDA; CDR2 reads SQIVND (reference sequence). This CDR3 has 14 residues. V lost 4 bases and J 1 base, leaving 8 bases between the germline ends. This CDR3 reads CASSRGTSGNTIYF. CDR3 in DNA: TGTGCCAGTAGTAGAGGTACATCTGGAAACACCATATATTTT.

The V call is TRBV27, the J call TRBJ2-5; TRBD2 is a possible D gene (6 bases). Germline CDR1 MNHEY, CDR2 SMNVEV (reference sequence). This CDR3 region has 14 residues. V shed 6 bases and J shed 8 bases, with 19 bases lying between them. The CDR3, as DNA: TGTGCCAGCAGATCGCGGGGAACTCACCCCACCCAGTACTTC. Translated, it gives CASRSRGTHPTQYF.

V gene TRBV5-1 combines with J gene TRBJ1-4, with TRBD1 identical over 11 bases. The J segment lost 7 bases and the V segment lost 4 bases, leaving 3 bases of the junction unmatched. Germline values: CDR1 SGHRS, CDR2 YFSETQ. CDR3 length: 14 amino acids. As DNA, the CDR3 is TGCGCCAGCAGCATCGGACAGGGGGCTGAAAAACTGTTTTTT. This translates into CASSIGQGAEKLFF. The complete variable domain, with remaining parts taken from reference TRBV5-1 and TRBJ1-4, reads KAGVTQTPRYLIKTRGQQVTLSCSPISGHRSVSWYQQTPGQGLQFLFEYFSETQRNKGNFPGRFSGRQFSNSRSEMNVSTLELGDSALYLCASSIGQGAEKLFFGSGTQLSVL.

The chain is built from TRBV5-6 and TRBJ2-3; 9 bases match TRBD2. The CDR3 contains 15 residues. The germline V gene has CDR1 SGHDT and CDR2 YYEEEE. V lost 1 base, J lost 4 bases, and 4 bases stayed unmatched. The chain's CDR3 is CASSLPGLASDTQYF. CDR3 DNA: TGTGCCAGCAGCTTGCCCGGACTAGCGTCAGATACGCAGTATTTT. Full variable domain (missing parts from reference TRBV5-6 and TRBJ2-3): DAGVTQSPTHLIKTRGQQVTLRCSPKSGHDTVSWYQQALGQGPQFIFQYYEEEERQRGNFPDRFSGHQFPNYSSELNVNALLLGDSALYLCASSLPGLASDTQYFGPGTRLTVL.

J is TRBJ2-2 and V is TRBV7-9; possibly TRBD1 for D (5 bases). Between the trimmed V and J ends, which lost 1 base and 1 base, there was a span of 10 bases. Per the germline V gene, CDR1 is SEHNR and CDR2 is FQNEAQ (reference sequence). This CDR3 region has 16 residues. In DNA form, the CDR3 reads TGTGCCAGCAGCTTAGAGGCAGGGCGGAACACCGGGGAGCTGTTTTTT. Its translation is CASSLEAGRNTGELFF. The whole variable domain, filled in from reference TRBV7-9 and TRBJ2-2, reads DTGVSQNPRHKITKRGQNVTFRCDPISEHNRLYWYRQTLGQGPEFLTYFQNEAQLEKSRLLSDRFSAERPKGSFSTLEIQRTEQGDSAMYLCASSLEAGRNTGELFFGEGSRLTVL.

The V call is TRBV20-1, the J call TRBJ2-5, with a tentative D call TRBD1 (6 bases). Matching the DNA end better, TRBJ2-7 makes the J call doubtful. CDR1 is DFQATT and CDR2 is SNEGSKA in the germline V gene (reference sequence). The CDR3 is 11 residues long. CDR3 coding DNA: TGCAGTGTTCGGACAGTCAACGAGCAGTACTTC. This encodes CSVRTVNEQYF.

This clone was detected a few times. The chain is built from TRBV5-1 and TRBJ1-5; TRBD1 matches at 8 bases. CDR3 length equals 17 residues. Germline V lookup: CDR1 SGHRS, CDR2 YFSETQ. V shed 4 bases, J shed 5 bases, and the junction held 14 bases outside the gene matches. CDR3 loop: CASSPGTGITRDQPQHF. CDR3 DNA: TGCGCCAGCAGCCCGGGGACAGGCATTACGAGAGATCAGCCCCAGCATTTT.

This clone occurred a few times. The rearrangement links TRBV7-9 to TRBJ1-1; 8 bases line up with TRBD1. The CDR3 is 12 residues long. Trimming cost V 6 bases and J 6 bases; bases outside gene matches: 3. CDR1 is SEHNR, CDR2 FQNEAQ, per germline (reference sequence). CDR3 coding DNA: TGTGCCAGCAGACTGGGACAGGCTGAAGCTTTCTTT. Translation gives CASRLGQAEAFF.

The rearrangement joins TRBV5-6 to TRBJ1-1; a weak D match, TRBD1 (6 bases). In germline, CDR1 is SGHDT, CDR2 YYEEEE. Trimming left V 2 bases short and J 4 bases short, with 12 bases between. The CDR3 runs 14 residues. This chain's CDR3 is CASSFRGAGTEAFF. CDR3 nucleotides: TGTGCCAGCAGCTTCCGGGGGGCAGGCACTGAAGCTTTCTTT.

This clone was found a few times. The rearrangement links TRBV7-8 to TRBJ1-5, with unresolved D. This CDR3 has 14 residues. The V end lost 2 bases, the J end lost 4 bases, and 9 bases lay between the germline ends. Germline values: CDR1 SGHVS, CDR2 FQNEAQ. The CDR3 reads CASSLSQQNQPQHF. For the CDR3, the DNA is TGTGCCAGCAGCTTATCACAGCAAAATCAGCCCCAGCATTTT. The full variable domain, its missing parts supplied by reference TRBV7-8 and TRBJ1-5, is GAGVSQSPRYKVAKRGQDVALRCDPISGHVSLFWYQQALGQGPEFLTYFQNEAQLDKSGLPSDRFFAERPEGSVSTLKIQRTQQEDSAVYLCASSLSQQNQPQHFGDGTRLSIL.

The table lists this clone with a few counts. This chain links TRBV11-2 with TRBJ2-1, with 8 bases identical to TRBD1. The CDR3 totals 15 residues. V was pared by 7 bases and J by 3 bases, with 8 bases of the junction left unmatched. The germline gives CDR1 SGHAT, CDR2 FQNNGV. The CDR3 DNA reads as TGTGCCAGCAAAATACAGGGGGTTTACTACAATGAGCAGTTCTTC. Translation gives CASKIQGVYYNEQFF.

V gene TRBV5-4 combines with J gene TRBJ2-3, with 7 bases aligning to TRBD2. The CDR3 is made up of 14 amino acids. Trimming at V came to 3 bases and at J to 1 base, leaving 2 bases not matched to a gene. CDR1 is SGHNT and CDR2 is YYREEE in the germline V gene (reference sequence). The CDR3: CASSWGGGTDTQYF. The CDR3 nucleotides are TGTGCCAGCAGCTGGGGGGGTGGCACAGATACGCAGTATTTT.

This clone was seen only a few times. The CDR3 coding sequence is TGTGCCAGCACCCTACCGGGATCCGCATCCGGGGCCAACGTCCTGACTTTC. Translated: CASTLPGSASGANVLTF. This chain connects TRBV11-1 to TRBJ2-6; D might be TRBD2 (5 bases). This CDR3 region has 17 residues. Germline lookup yields CDR1 SGHAT and CDR2 FQDESV (reference sequence). Trimming took off 7 bases at V and 4 bases at J, with 20 bases between the two ends.

The J gene is TRBJ2-1, the V gene TRBV27; 16 nucleotides line up with TRBD2. The CDR3 has 18 residues. Trimming took 5 bases from V and 3 from J; bases not matched to a gene: 7. Germline CDR1 MNHEY, CDR2 SMNVEV (reference sequence). The CDR3 DNA reads TGTGCCAGCAGTCTCGGGACTAGCGGGAGGGCCTTCTACAATGAGCAGTTCTTC. Translation gives CASSLGTSGRAFYNEQFF.

This chain joins TRBV7-6 and TRBJ1-3; D remains ambiguous. This CDR3 has 12 amino acids. The germline V and J ends were trimmed by 7 bases and 1 base, with 5 bases remaining between them. The germline V gene encodes CDR1 SGHVS and CDR2 FNYEAQ. The CDR3 region is CASTKSGNTIYF. As DNA, the CDR3 is TGTGCCAGCACTAAATCTGGAAACACCATATATTTT.

The chain employs TRBV7-9 and TRBJ2-5, with a weak D call TRBD1 (5 bases). The V end lost 5 bases, the J end lost 5 bases, and 12 bases lay between the germline ends. Germline V lookup: CDR1 SEHNR, CDR2 FQNEAQ (reference sequence). This CDR3 is 13 amino acids long. Here the CDR3 DNA reads TGTGCCAGCAGCCAGACAGACTTGGAGACCCAGTACTTC. The encoded protein is CASSQTDLETQYF.